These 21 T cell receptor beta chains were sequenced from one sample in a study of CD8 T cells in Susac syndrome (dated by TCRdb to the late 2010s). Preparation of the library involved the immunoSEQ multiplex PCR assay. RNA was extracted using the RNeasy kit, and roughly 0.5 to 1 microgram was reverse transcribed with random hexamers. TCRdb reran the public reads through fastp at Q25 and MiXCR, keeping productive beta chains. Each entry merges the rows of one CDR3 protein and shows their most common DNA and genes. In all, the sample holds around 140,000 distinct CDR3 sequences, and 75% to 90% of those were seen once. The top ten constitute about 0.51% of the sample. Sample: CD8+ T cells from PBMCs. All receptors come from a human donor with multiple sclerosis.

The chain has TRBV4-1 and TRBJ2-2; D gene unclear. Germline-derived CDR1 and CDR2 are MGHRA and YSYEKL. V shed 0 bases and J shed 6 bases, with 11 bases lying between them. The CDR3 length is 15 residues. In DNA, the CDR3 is TGCGCCAGCAGCCAAGATCTGGTGGCTCCCGGGGAGCTGTTTTTT. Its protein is CASSQDLVAPGELFF.

The CDR3 region has the DNA TGTGCCAGCCCAATCCGTGGAGGGACGACGAGCCTCAATAATTCACCCCTCCACTTT. The encoded protein is CASPIRGGTTSLNNSPLHF. This rearrangement joins TRBV6-1 to TRBJ1-6, with D perhaps matching TRBD1 (5 bases). Germline assignment: CDR1 MNHNS and CDR2 SASEGT. Trimming took off 8 bases at V and 5 bases at J, with 28 bases between the two ends. This CDR3 spans 19 amino acids.

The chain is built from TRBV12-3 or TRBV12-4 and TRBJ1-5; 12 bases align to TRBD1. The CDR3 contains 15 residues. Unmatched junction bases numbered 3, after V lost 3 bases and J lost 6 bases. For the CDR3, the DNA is TGTGCCAGCAGTTTCGGGACAGGGGGCGGTCAGCCCCAGCATTTT. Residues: CASSFGTGGGQPQHF.

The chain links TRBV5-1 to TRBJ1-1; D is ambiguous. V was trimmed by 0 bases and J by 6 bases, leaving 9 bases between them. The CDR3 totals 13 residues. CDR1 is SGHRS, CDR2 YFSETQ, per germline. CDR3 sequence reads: CASSLVRAAEAFF. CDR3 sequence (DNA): TGCGCCAGCAGCTTGGTTAGGGCGGCTGAAGCTTTCTTT. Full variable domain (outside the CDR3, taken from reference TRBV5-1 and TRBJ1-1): KAGVTQTPRYLIKTRGQQVTLSCSPISGHRSVSWYQQTPGQGLQFLFEYFSETQRNKGNFPGRFSGRQFSNSRSEMNVSTLELGDSALYLCASSLVRAAEAFFGQGTRLTVV.

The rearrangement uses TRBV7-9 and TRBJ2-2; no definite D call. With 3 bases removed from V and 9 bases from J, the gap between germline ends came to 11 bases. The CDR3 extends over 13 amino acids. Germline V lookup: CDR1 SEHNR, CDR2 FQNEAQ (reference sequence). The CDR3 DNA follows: TGTGCCAGCAGCTTCCCAGCCCGGCGGGAGCTGTTTTTT. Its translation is CASSFPARRELFF.

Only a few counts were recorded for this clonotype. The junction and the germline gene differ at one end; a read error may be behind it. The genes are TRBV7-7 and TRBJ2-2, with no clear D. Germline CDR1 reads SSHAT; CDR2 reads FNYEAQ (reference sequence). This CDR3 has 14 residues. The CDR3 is CASSFGPSHGELFF. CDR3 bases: TGTGCTAGCAGTTTTGGGCCATCCCACGGGGAGCTGTTTTTT. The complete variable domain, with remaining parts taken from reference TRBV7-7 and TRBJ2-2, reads GAGVSQSPRYKVTKRGQDVTLRCDPISSHATLYWYQQALGQGPEFLTYFNYEAQPDKSGLPSDRFSAERPEGSISTLTIQRTEQRDSAMYRCASSFGPSHGELFFGEGSRLTVL.

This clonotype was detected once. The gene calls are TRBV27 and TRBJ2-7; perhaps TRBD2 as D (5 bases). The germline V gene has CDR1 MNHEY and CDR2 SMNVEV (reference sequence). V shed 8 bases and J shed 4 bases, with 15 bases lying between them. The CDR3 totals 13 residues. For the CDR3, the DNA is TGTGCCAGCCGCGGAGGCGACGGGTACGAGCAGTACGTC. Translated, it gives CASRGGDGYEQYV.

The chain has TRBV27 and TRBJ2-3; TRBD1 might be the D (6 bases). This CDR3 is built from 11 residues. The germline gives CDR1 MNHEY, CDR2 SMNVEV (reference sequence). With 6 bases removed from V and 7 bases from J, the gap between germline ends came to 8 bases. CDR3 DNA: TGTGCCAGCAGGGGGACAAATACGCAGTATTTT. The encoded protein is CASRGTNTQYF.

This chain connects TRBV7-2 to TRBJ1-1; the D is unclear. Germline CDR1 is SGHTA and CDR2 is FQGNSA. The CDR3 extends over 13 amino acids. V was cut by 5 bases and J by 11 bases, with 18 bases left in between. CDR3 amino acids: CASSPSGPDRAFF. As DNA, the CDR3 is TGTGCCAGCAGCCCTAGCGGACCAGATCGGGCTTTCTTT.

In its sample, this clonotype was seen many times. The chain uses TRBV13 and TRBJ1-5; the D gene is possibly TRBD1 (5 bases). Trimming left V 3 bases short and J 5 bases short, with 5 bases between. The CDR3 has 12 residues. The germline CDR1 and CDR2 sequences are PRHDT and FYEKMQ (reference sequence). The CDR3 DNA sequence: TGTGCCAGCAGCTTGGGGGATCAGCCCCAGCATTTT. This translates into CASSLGDQPQHF.

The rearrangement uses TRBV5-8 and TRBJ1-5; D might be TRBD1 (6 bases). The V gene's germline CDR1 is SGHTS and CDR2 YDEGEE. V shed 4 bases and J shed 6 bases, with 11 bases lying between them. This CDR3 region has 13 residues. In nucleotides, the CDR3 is TGTGCCAGCAGCGCAGGACAGCTTCAGCCCCAGCATTTT. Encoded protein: CASSAGQLQPQHF.

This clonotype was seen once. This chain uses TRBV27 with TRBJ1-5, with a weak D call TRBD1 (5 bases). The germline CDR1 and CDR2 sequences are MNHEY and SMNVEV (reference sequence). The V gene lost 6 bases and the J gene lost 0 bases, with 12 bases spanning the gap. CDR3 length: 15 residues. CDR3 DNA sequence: TGTGCCAGCAGGCCGGACACTTATAGCAATCAGCCCCAGCATTTT. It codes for CASRPDTYSNQPQHF.

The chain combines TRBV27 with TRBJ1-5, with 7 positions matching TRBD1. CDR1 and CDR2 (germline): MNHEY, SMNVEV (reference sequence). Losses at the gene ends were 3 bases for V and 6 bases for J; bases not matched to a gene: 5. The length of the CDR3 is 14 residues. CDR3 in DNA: TGTGCCAGCAGTTTGAGGACAGGAGGTCAGCCCCAGCATTTT. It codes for CASSLRTGGQPQHF.

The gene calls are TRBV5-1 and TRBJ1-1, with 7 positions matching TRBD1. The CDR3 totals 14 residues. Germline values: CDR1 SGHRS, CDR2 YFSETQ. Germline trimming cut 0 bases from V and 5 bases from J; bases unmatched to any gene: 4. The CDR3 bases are TGCGCCAGCAGCTTGGGACAGGGTCGGACTGAAGCTTTCTTT. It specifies CASSLGQGRTEAFF.

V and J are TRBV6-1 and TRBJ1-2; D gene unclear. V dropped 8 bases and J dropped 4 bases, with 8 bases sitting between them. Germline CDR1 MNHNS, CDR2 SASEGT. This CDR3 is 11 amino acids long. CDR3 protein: CASGEFYGYTF. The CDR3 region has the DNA TGTGCCAGCGGCGAGTTCTATGGCTACACCTTC.

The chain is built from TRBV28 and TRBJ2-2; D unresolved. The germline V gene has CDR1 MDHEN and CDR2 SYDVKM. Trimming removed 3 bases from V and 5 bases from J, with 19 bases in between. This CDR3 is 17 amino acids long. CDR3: CASSFGQEFFLTGELFF. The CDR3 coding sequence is TGTGCCAGCAGTTTTGGGCAGGAGTTTTTTCTAACCGGGGAGCTGTTTTTT.

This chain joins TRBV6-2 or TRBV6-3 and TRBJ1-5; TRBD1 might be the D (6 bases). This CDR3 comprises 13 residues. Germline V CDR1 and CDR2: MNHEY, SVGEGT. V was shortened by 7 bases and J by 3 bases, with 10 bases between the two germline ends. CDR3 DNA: TGTGCCAGCAAAACAGGGTACAATCAGCCCCAGCATTTT. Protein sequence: CASKTGYNQPQHF.

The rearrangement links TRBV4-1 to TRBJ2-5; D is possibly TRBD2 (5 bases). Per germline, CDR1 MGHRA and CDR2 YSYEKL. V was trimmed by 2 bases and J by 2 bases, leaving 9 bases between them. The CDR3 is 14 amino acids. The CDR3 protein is CASSQRGGQETQYF. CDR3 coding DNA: TGCGCCAGCAGCCAACGGGGTGGTCAAGAGACCCAGTACTTC.

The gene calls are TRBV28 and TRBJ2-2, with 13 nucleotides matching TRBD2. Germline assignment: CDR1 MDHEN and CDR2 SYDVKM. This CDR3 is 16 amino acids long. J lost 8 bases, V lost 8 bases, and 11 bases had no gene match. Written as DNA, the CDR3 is TGTGCCAGCTCCCCGGGACTAGCGGGACTTGGGGGGGAGCTGTTTTTT. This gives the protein CASSPGLAGLGGELFF.

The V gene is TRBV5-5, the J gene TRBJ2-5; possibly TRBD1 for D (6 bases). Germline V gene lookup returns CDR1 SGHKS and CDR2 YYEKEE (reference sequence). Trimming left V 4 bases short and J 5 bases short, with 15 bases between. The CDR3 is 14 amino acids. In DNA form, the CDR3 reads TGTGCCAGCAGCCCCGGGACACCCGAGGAGACCCAGTACTTC. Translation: CASSPGTPEETQYF.

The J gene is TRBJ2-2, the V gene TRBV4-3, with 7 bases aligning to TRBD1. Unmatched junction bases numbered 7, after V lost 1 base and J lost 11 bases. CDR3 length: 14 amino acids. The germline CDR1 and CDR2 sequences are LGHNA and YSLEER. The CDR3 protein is CASSQGQGLFELFF. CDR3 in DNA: TGCGCCAGCAGCCAAGGACAGGGTTTATTCGAGCTGTTTTTT.